This T cell receptor (beta chain) was retrieved from a study of T cells in Graves' hyperthyroidism and ophthalmopathy. Study findings and constraints: A 13 V-J model separated ophthalmopathy from stable hyperthyroidism. Blood held most thyroid clonotypes expanded above 0.001 frequency.

This CDR3 region has 14 residues. The ends lost 8 bases at V and 6 bases at J; junction bases unmatched: 9. Authors of the study amplified TCR beta CDR3 regions from RNA transcripts. With the HTBI primer set, the TCR CDR3 went through a first round of RT-PCR. TCRdb re-derived calls from the multiplex PCR reads in MiXCR, one entry per CDR3 protein. The table includes 400,000 to 600,000 distinct CDR3 sequences, 20% detected once. In this sample, this clonotype turned up many times. Its antigen remains unidentified. J is TRBJ2-2 and V is TRBV12-3 or TRBV12-4, with 7 bases that match TRBD2. The sequence was obtained from a man between 18 and 29 years old with Graves' hyperthyroidism. The sequencing input was blood. The CDR3 region has the DNA TGTGCCAGCCGAAGACTAGCAGTTCCCGGGGAGCTGTTTTTT. Residues: CASRRLAVPGELFF.